Below, 23 T cell receptor beta chains from the same sample are listed, as sequenced in a study of long-term antiretroviral therapy in people with HIV. Samples were assayed with immunoSEQ v3.0 at survey level. This table comes from immunoSEQ multiplex PCR, and its TCRdb copy is limited to in-frame clones, with some not included. The sample gives 20,000 or so clones, around 84% of which show up once; 19% is in the top ten. Material: unsorted PBMCs, obtained 0.1 years before starting antiretroviral therapy. All receptors come from a man younger than 35 with HIV.

V gene TRBV19 combines with J gene TRBJ2-7; weak D call: TRBD2 (5 bases). Germline lookup yields CDR1 LNHDA and CDR2 SQIVND (reference sequence). The CDR3 sequence is 13 residues long. Trimming stripped 5 bases from V and 0 bases from J, with 8 bases between. The CDR3 DNA reads TGTGCCAGTAGTTTTGGGAGCTCCTACGAGCAGTACTTC. It yields the protein CASSFGSSYEQYF. The complete variable domain, with remaining parts taken from reference TRBV19 and TRBJ2-7, reads DGGITQSPKYLFRKEGQNVTLSCEQNLNHDAMYWYRQDPGQGLRLIYYSQIVNDFQKGDIAEGYSVSREKKESFPLTVTSAQKNPTAFYLCASSFGSSYEQYFGPGTRLTVT.

V is TRBV5-4 and J is TRBJ2-3; TRBD1 or TRBD2 may be the D gene (5 bases each). CDR1 and CDR2 (germline): SGHNT, YYREEE (reference sequence). CDR3 length: 14 residues. V lost 0 bases and J 5 bases, leaving 10 bases between the germline ends. Here the CDR3 reads CASSLEQEEDTQYF. The CDR3 region has the DNA TGTGCCAGCAGCTTGGAACAGGAGGAAGATACGCAGTATTTT.

This chain joins TRBV27 and TRBJ2-3, with 14 bases aligning to TRBD2. CDR3 length: 17 amino acids. The germline V gene encodes CDR1 MNHEY and CDR2 SMNVEV (reference sequence). V lost 5 bases and J lost 0; bases outside the gene matches: 4. The CDR3 nucleotides are TGTGCCAGCAGTAGACTAGCGGGGGGGATTAGCACAGATACGCAGTATTTT. Its translation is CASSRLAGGISTDTQYF.

This clone was detected only once. The chain links TRBV11-3 to TRBJ2-2; D is possibly TRBD1 or TRBD2 (6 bases each). V was shortened by 5 bases and J by 2 bases, with 15 bases between the two germline ends. Germline CDR1 reads SGHNT; CDR2 reads YENEEA. There are 16 residues in the CDR3. CDR3 sequence reads: CASSRPGDNNTGELFF. The DNA for the CDR3 is TGTGCCAGCAGCCGTCCGGGGGACAATAACACCGGGGAGCTGTTTTTT.

In its sample, this clone was seen once. V gene TRBV28 combines with J gene TRBJ1-1, with unresolved D. The germline V and J ends were trimmed by 3 bases and 2 bases, with 16 bases remaining between them. The CDR3 loop spans 16 amino acids. Germline V gene lookup returns CDR1 MDHEN and CDR2 SYDVKM. The CDR3 coding sequence is TGTGCCAGCAGTTTGTCCCCCGGGGTCACAAACACTGAAGCTTTCTTT. Translated: CASSLSPGVTNTEAFF.

The chain recombines TRBV10-3 with TRBJ1-1, with 7 bases identical to TRBD1. V lost 4 bases to trimming and J lost 7 bases; unmatched junction nucleotides: 9. Per germline, CDR1 ENHRY and CDR2 SYGVKD. This CDR3 contains 14 residues. The CDR3 nucleotides are TGTGCCATCAGTGCAACCCGGGACAGCCATGAAGCTTTCTTT. Translating it yields CAISATRDSHEAFF.

In its sample, this clone was seen once. The rearrangement links TRBV7-6 to TRBJ2-2; weak D call: TRBD2 (5 bases). The length of the CDR3 is 15 residues. V lost 1 base, J lost 4 bases, and 10 bases lay in between. In germline, CDR1 is SGHVS, CDR2 FNYEAQ. CDR3 DNA: TGTGCCAGCAGCTTAGTCGGGAAGGGCACCGGGGAGCTGTTTTTT. This gives the protein CASSLVGKGTGELFF. Full variable domain (missing parts from reference TRBV7-6 and TRBJ2-2): GAGVSQSPRYKVTKRGQDVALRCDPISGHVSLYWYRQALGQGPEFLTYFNYEAQQDKSGLPNDRFSAERPEGSISTLTIQRTEQRDSAMYRCASSLVGKGTGELFFGEGSRLTVL.

This sequence joins TRBV18 and TRBJ2-1; 10 nucleotides line up with TRBD2. V was clipped by 1 base and J by 4 bases; unmatched bases: 7. The CDR3 sequence is 17 residues long. Germline V gene lookup returns CDR1 KGHSH and CDR2 LQKENI. The CDR3 sequence: CASSPRLAGALYNEQFF. As DNA, the CDR3 is TGTGCCAGCTCACCACGGCTAGCGGGGGCCTTATACAATGAGCAGTTCTTC.

The chain joins TRBV5-1 to TRBJ2-3; 14 bases agree with TRBD2. V was pared by 3 bases and J by 5 bases, with 5 bases of the junction left unmatched. This CDR3 is built from 16 residues. The V gene's germline CDR1 is SGHRS and CDR2 YFSETQ. As DNA, the CDR3 is TGCGCCAGCAGCTCGACTAGCGGGGGGGCGGGAGATACGCAGTATTTT. Amino acids: CASSSTSGGAGDTQYF.

This sequence joins TRBV5-6 and TRBJ2-4; no definite D call. Germline V CDR1 and CDR2: SGHDT, YYEEEE. The CDR3 has 15 amino acids. V was clipped by 2 bases and J by 6 bases, with 15 bases between them. The CDR3 region is CASSFPGPPGNIQYF. DNA for the CDR3: TGTGCCAGCAGCTTTCCAGGCCCGCCCGGAAACATTCAGTACTTC. Full variable domain (outside the CDR3, taken from reference TRBV5-6 and TRBJ2-4): DAGVTQSPTHLIKTRGQQVTLRCSPKSGHDTVSWYQQALGQGPQFIFQYYEEEERQRGNFPDRFSGHQFPNYSSELNVNALLLGDSALYLCASSFPGPPGNIQYFGAGTRLSVL.

This chain joins TRBV2 and TRBJ2-1; 8 bases are a match to TRBD2. The CDR3 sequence is 14 residues long. The trim removed 7 bases at V and 2 bases at J, leaving 4 bases unmatched. Germline CDR1 reads SNHLY; CDR2 reads FYNNEI. CDR3 nucleotide sequence: TGTGCCAGCATCCCGGGACTAGCCTACAATGAGCAGTTCTTC. Its translation is CASIPGLAYNEQFF.

The rearrangement joins TRBV5-1 to TRBJ1-1; D is uncertain. The CDR3 contains 15 residues. The germline V and J ends were trimmed by 3 bases and 1 base, with 13 bases remaining between them. The germline gives CDR1 SGHRS, CDR2 YFSETQ. The CDR3 DNA reads as TGCGCCAGCAGCTCGAATGGGCTACAGAACACTGAAGCTTTCTTT. Protein sequence: CASSSNGLQNTEAFF. The full variable domain, in which reference TRBV5-1 and TRBJ1-1 provide the parts outside the CDR3, is KAGVTQTPRYLIKTRGQQVTLSCSPISGHRSVSWYQQTPGQGLQFLFEYFSETQRNKGNFPGRFSGRQFSNSRSEMNVSTLELGDSALYLCASSSNGLQNTEAFFGQGTRLTVV.

The chain combines TRBV5-1 with TRBJ2-1, with 8 bases matching TRBD1. The CDR3 totals 15 residues. V lost 4 bases, J lost 5 bases, and 8 bases stayed unmatched. Germline-derived CDR1 and CDR2 are SGHRS and YFSETQ. CDR3 sequence (DNA): TGCGCCAGCAGCCTAGAGGACAGGGAGAACAATGAGCAGTTCTTC. It encodes CASSLEDRENNEQFF.

This chain links TRBV5-6 with TRBJ2-3; TRBD2 matches at 7 bases. CDR1 and CDR2 (germline): SGHDT, YYEEEE. V lost 2 bases, J lost 4 bases, and 7 bases stayed unmatched. The CDR3 loop spans 15 amino acids. The DNA for the CDR3 is TGTGCCAGCAGCTTCGGGACTATATCACCAGATACGCAGTATTTT. Its translation is CASSFGTISPDTQYF.

This clone was found once. The chain employs TRBV6-4 and TRBJ2-2; D gene unclear. The CDR3 is made up of 12 amino acids. V was clipped by 7 bases and J by 6 bases, with 9 bases between them. The germline V gene has CDR1 MRHNA and CDR2 SNTAGT. The CDR3 is CASTAPSGELFF. For the CDR3, the DNA is TGTGCCAGCACCGCACCGTCCGGGGAGCTGTTTTTT.

V gene TRBV5-1 combines with J gene TRBJ2-2, with 10 bases lining up with TRBD1. Unmatched junction bases numbered 4, after V lost 7 bases and J lost 1 base. CDR3 length: 15 amino acids. Germline V CDR1 and CDR2: SGHRS, YFSETQ. In DNA form, the CDR3 reads TGCGCCAGCGGGGGACAGGGGTGGAACACCGGGGAGCTGTTTTTT. The encoded protein is CASGGQGWNTGELFF.

This rearrangement joins TRBV19 to TRBJ2-2, with 9 bases identical to TRBD2. The length of the CDR3 is 14 residues. After removal of 8 bases from V and 5 bases from J, the junction contained 6 bases not matched to a gene. Germline CDR1 LNHDA, CDR2 SQIVND (reference sequence). For the CDR3, the DNA is TGTGCCAGTCAGCGGGGGGCGGGTACCGGGGAGCTGTTTTTT. Its protein product is CASQRGAGTGELFF.

This clone appeared once. The J gene is TRBJ1-1, the V gene TRBV6-1; tentative D call: TRBD1 (5 bases). Germline V gives CDR1 MNHNS, CDR2 SASEGT. Trimming pared 2 bases from V and 0 bases from J, leaving 7 bases between. The CDR3 spans 14 residues. The chain's CDR3 is CASSESGVNTEAFF. The CDR3, as DNA: TGTGCCAGCAGTGAATCGGGGGTGAACACTGAAGCTTTCTTT.

This chain connects TRBV11-3 to TRBJ2-3; TRBD2 might be the D (5 bases). The CDR3 loop spans 14 amino acids. The germline V gene encodes CDR1 SGHNT and CDR2 YENEEA. The ends were cut back, 5 bases at V and 4 bases at J, with 13 bases in the middle. CDR3 sequence reads: CASSPGGAADTQYF. CDR3 sequence (DNA): TGTGCCAGCAGCCCCGGCGGAGCGGCAGATACGCAGTATTTT.

This clone was detected only once. The CDR3 DNA is TGCGCCAGCAGCCAAGACGATACGCAGTATTTT. Its protein product is CASSQDDTQYF. The genes are TRBV4-3 and TRBJ2-3; D not resolved. There are 11 residues in the CDR3. The germline gives CDR1 LGHNA, CDR2 YSLEER. The germline V and J ends were trimmed by 0 bases and 6 bases, with 1 base remaining between them.

With regard to this clone: This same CDR3 is encoded by further DNA sequences in the sample. The J gene is TRBJ2-7, the V gene TRBV27, with 9 positions matching TRBD2. The CDR3 extends over 14 amino acids. Germline-derived CDR1 and CDR2 are MNHEY and SMNVEV (reference sequence). V shed 3 bases and J 4 bases; nucleotides not matched to a gene: 4. CDR3 sequence reads: CASSFGGGAYEQYF. The CDR3 DNA reads as TGTGCCAGCAGTTTTGGCGGGGGGGCTTACGAGCAGTACTTC.

V gene TRBV7-3 combines with J gene TRBJ1-5; D perhaps matches TRBD1 (5 bases). The CDR3 spans 15 residues. Germline loops: CDR1 SGHTA, CDR2 FQGTGA. V lost 9 bases and J 4 bases, leaving 19 bases between the germline ends. The CDR3 nucleotides read TGTGCCAGGGGGCCCTCGGGAGGGAGTAATCAGCCCCAGCATTTT. Its protein product is CARGPSGGSNQPQHF.

The chain couples TRBV5-1 to TRBJ2-1, with no clear D. The CDR3 loop spans 11 amino acids. Germline V gene sequence: CDR1 SGHRS, CDR2 YFSETQ. Trimming cost V 3 bases and J 4 bases, with 2 bases left between them. The CDR3 here is CASSSYNEQFF. DNA for the CDR3: TGCGCCAGCAGCTCTTACAATGAGCAGTTCTTC.